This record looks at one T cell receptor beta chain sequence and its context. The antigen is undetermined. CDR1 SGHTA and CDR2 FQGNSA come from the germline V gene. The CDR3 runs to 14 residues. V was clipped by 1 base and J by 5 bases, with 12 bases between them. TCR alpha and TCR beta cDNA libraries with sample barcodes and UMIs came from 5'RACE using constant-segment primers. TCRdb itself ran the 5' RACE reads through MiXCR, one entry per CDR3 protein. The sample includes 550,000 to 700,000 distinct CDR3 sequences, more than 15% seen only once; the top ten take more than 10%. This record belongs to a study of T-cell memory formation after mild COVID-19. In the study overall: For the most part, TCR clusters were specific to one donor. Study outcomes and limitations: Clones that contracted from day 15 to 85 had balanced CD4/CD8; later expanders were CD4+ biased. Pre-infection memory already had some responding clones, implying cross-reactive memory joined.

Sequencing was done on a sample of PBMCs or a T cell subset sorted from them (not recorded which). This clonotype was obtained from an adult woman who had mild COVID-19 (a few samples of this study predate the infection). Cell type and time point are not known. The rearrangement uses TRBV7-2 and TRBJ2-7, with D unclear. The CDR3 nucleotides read TGTGCCAGCAGCTTAGGGAGTGTAGTCAACGAGCAGTACTTC. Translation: CASSLGSVVNEQYF.